The source of this T cell receptor beta chain is a study of regulatory T cells in long-lasting Graves disease. HTBI primers from iRepertoire and Arm-PCR of CDR3 regions yielded the TCR beta libraries. MiXCR was run by TCRdb on the multiplex PCR reads, yielding one entry per CDR3 protein. The data contain 400,000 or so distinct CDR3 sequences, 20% to 30% of them singletons. Trimming left V 5 bases short and J 5 bases short, with 18 bases between. The CDR3 is made up of 15 amino acids. Germline lookup yields CDR1 LGHNA and CDR2 YNFKEQ. Time point defined: persistent/refractory GD, antithyroid drugs over 5 years with positive TRAb. PBMCs were the source of the RNA used for TCR sequencing. This clonotype was picked up a small number of times.

The specimen was peripheral blood mononuclear cells (PBMCs), collected when the disease was refractory, from a patient treated with antithyroid drugs. This chain links TRBV4-2 with TRBJ1-2, with D unresolved. This clonotype originated in a female donor with Graves disease. The CDR3 region is CASSFAGRLGYGYTF. The CDR3 coding sequence is TGTGCCAGCAGCTTCGCCGGGCGCCTAGGATATGGCTACACCTTC.